This is a list of T cell receptor beta chains from one sample in a study of blood T cell repertoires in COVID-19. Measured with immunoSEQ multiplex PCR; TCRdb has only the in-frame clones, and not every one. The sample holds about 100,000 clones, 82% seen once. Input material: peripheral blood. These receptors were taken from a man in his sixties with acute or convalescent COVID-19. Each CDR3 is given with its conserved first and last residue.

V gene: TRBV27
J gene: TRBJ2-1
CDR3 protein: CASSLLDTRDNEQFF

V gene: TRBV20-1
J gene: TRBJ2-3
CDR3 protein: CSASMGLARVTDTQYF

V gene: TRBV7-6
J gene: TRBJ1-1
CDR3 protein: CASSSWTGNIGEAFF

V gene: TRBV11-2
J gene: TRBJ1-3
CDR3 protein: CASSFKGAGNTIYF

V gene: TRBV30
J gene: TRBJ2-4
CDR3 protein: CAWGAGTLAKNIQYF

V gene: TRBV30
J gene: TRBJ1-5
CDR3 protein: CAWEGQGVGQPQHF

V gene: TRBV9
J gene: TRBJ1-4
CDR3 protein: CASSVTGGSVNEKLFF

V gene: TRBV19
J gene: TRBJ1-1
CDR3 protein: CASSRAWDTEAFF

V gene: TRBV15
J gene: TRBJ2-1
CDR3 protein: CATSRKGQGAGNEQFF

V gene: TRBV24-1
J gene: TRBJ1-5
CDR3 protein: CATQGGNQPQHF

V gene: TRBV27
J gene: TRBJ2-7
CDR3 protein: CASSLSPARWYEQYF

V gene: TRBV5-8
J gene: TRBJ2-3
CDR3 protein: CASRTSGTDTQYF

V gene: TRBV6-5
J gene: TRBJ1-1
CDR3 protein: CASLRTKNTEAFF

V gene: TRBV7-9
J gene: TRBJ1-2
CDR3 protein: CASSFAGQPSPTF

V gene: TRBV14
J gene: TRBJ2-7
CDR3 protein: CASSQWDRGHYEQYF

V gene: TRBV2
J gene: TRBJ1-1
CDR3 protein: CASRGHPLSTEAFF

V gene: TRBV30
J gene: TRBJ1-5
CDR3 protein: CAWSVWQGQPQHF

V gene: TRBV19
J gene: TRBJ2-5
CDR3 protein: CASSPTTGQETQYF

V gene: TRBV5-6
J gene: TRBJ1-4
CDR3 protein: CASSPYTGDLSEKLFF

V gene: TRBV2
J gene: TRBJ2-5
CDR3 protein: CASAAGLATLKTQYF

V gene: TRBV6-5
J gene: TRBJ2-6
CDR3 protein: CASSYSLLAGANVLTF

V gene: TRBV7-3
J gene: TRBJ2-1
CDR3 protein: CASSLGTGTYNEQFF

V gene: TRBV5-8
J gene: TRBJ1-1
CDR3 protein: CASSFYRGRNTEAFF

V gene: TRBV9
J gene: TRBJ1-1
CDR3 protein: CASSAPGTGGTEAFF

V gene: TRBV9
J gene: TRBJ1-5
CDR3 protein: CASSLTGDSNQPQHF

V gene: TRBV7-2
J gene: TRBJ2-2
CDR3 protein: CASTPGVGGLGGELFF

V gene: TRBV18
J gene: TRBJ1-1
CDR3 protein: CASSPPVYTEAFF

V gene: TRBV4-1
J gene: TRBJ2-7
CDR3 protein: CASSQDSGGRYEQYF